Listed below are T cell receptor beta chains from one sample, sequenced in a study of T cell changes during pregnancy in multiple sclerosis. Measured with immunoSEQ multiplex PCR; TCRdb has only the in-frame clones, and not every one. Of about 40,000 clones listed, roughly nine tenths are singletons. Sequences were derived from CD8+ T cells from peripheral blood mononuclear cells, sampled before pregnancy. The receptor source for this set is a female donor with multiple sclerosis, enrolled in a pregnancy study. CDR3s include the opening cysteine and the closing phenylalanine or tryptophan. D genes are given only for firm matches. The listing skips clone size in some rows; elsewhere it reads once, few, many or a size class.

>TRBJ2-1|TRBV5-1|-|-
TGCGCCAGCAGCTTGGCCGTCAGGGGTCTGGATGAGCAGTTCTTC
CASSLAVRGLDEQFF
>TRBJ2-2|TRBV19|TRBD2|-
TGTGCCAGTAGTATGGCCGGCGGGTTTGGACTAGCGGGAGTGGCGTTGGTGGAGCTGTTTTTT
CASSMAGGFGLAGVALVELFF
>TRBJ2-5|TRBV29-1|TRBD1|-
TGCAGCGTCGCACGACAGGGGGCGGAAGAGACCCAGTACTTC
CSVARQGAEETQYF
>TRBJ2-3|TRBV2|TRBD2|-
TGTGCCAGCAGTGGGACTAGCGGGGGGGATACGCAGTATTTT
CASSGTSGGDTQYF
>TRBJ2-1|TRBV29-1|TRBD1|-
TGCAGCGTGGGGACAGGGGCGGACAATGAGCAGTTCTTC
CSVGTGADNEQFF
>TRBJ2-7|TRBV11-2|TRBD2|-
TGTGCCAGCAGCTTGGGAGCGGGAGGGGAAGAGCAGTACTTC
CASSLGAGGEEQYF
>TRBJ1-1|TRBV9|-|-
TGTGCCAGTTCGGGGACTGAAGCTTTCTTT
CASSGTEAFF
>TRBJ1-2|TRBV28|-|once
TGTGCCAGCAGTTTGCAGGGATACTATGGCTACACCTTC
CASSLQGYYGYTF
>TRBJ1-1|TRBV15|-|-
TGTGCCACCAGCAGATCCTACAGGGTGCATTTCTTT
CATSRSYRVHFF
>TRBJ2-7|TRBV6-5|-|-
TGTGCCAGCAGTTACACCGGGACTTTCTACGAGCAGTACTTC
CASSYTGTFYEQYF
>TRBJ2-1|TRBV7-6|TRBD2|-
TGTGCCAGCAGCTTAGCGATCGCGGGAGGGCCCCACAATGAGCAGTTCTTC
CASSLAIAGGPHNEQFF
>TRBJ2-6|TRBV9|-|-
TGTGCCAGCAGCGTGCAGGGAACCACTTCTGGGGCCAACGTCCTGACTTTC
CASSVQGTTSGANVLTF
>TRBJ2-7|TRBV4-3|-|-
TGCGCCAGCAGCCCAGGACTACCCTCCTACGAGCAGTACTTC
CASSPGLPSYEQYF
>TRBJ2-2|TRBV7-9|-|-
TGTGCCTCTTCACAGGGCGGCACCGGGGAGCTGTTTTTT
CASSQGGTGELFF
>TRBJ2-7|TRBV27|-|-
TGTGCCAGCAGTTCAGTAAACTACGAGCAGTACTTC
CASSSVNYEQYF
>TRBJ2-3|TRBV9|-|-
TGTGCCAGCAGCGTAATCGGCACAGATACGCAGTATTTT
CASSVIGTDTQYF
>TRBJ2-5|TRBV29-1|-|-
TGCAGCGCTGGCCGGGACATATTACAAGAGACCCAGTACTTC
CSAGRDILQETQYF
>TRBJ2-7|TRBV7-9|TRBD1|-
TGTGCCAGCAGGCCGGGACAGGCAGTCGAGCAGTACTTC
CASRPGQAVEQYF
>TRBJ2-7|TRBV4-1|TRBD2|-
TGCGCCAGCAGCCCCGGGACTAGCGGGAGGAGTGAGCAGTACTTC
CASSPGTSGRSEQYF
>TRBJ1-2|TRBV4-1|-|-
TGCGCCAGCAGCCAAGGTCCGCGTCCTAACTATGGCTACACCTTC
CASSQGPRPNYGYTF
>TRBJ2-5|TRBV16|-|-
TGTGCCAGCAGCCAATATACAGGCTACCAAGAGACCCAGTACTTC
CASSQYTGYQETQYF
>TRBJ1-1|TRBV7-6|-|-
TGTGCCAGCAGCTTATGGGTTCGGGGAATGAACACTGAAGCTTTCTTT
CASSLWVRGMNTEAFF
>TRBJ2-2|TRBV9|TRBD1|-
TGTGCCAGCAGCGCGTCCCGGGACAGGGCGAACACCGGGGAGCTGTTTTTT
CASSASRDRANTGELFF
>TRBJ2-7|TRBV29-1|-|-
TGCAGCGTTATTCTAGGTTTGTCCTACGAGCAGTACTTC
CSVILGLSYEQYF
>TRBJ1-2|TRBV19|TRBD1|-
TGTGCCAGTAGTATCGGGACAGGGTCCTATGGCTACACCTTC
CASSIGTGSYGYTF
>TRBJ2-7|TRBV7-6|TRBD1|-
TGTGCCAGCAGCTTAGGGGCGCAGGGGGCTTACGAGCAGTACTTC
CASSLGAQGAYEQYF
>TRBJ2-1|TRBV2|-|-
TGTGCCAGCATCAAAGTACCAGGGTGGAATGAGCAGTTCTTC
CASIKVPGWNEQFF
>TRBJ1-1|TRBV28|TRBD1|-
TGTGCCACCACCCATAGCGACAGGGGCAGAATGAACACTGAAGCTTTCTTT
CATTHSDRGRMNTEAFF
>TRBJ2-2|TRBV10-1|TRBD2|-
TGCGCCAGCAGTGAGGAGCGGGAGGACACCGGGGAGCTGTTTTTT
CASSEEREDTGELFF
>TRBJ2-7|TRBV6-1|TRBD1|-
TGTGCCAGCAGAAACCGGGACAGGCCCTACGAGCAGTACTTC
CASRNRDRPYEQYF
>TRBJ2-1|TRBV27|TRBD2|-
TGTGCCAGCAGCCCTGGACTAGCGGCCTACAATGAGCAGTTCTTC
CASSPGLAAYNEQFF
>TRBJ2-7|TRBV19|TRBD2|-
TGTGCCAGTAGTACCCTCGGCGGGAGGGCCCTCGAGCAGTACTTC
CASSTLGGRALEQYF
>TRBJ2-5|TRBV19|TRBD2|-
TGTGCCAGTAGTACCCGACTAGCGGGACAAGAGACCCAGTACTTC
CASSTRLAGQETQYF
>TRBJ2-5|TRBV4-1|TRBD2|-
TGCGCCAGCAGCCAAGGCGGGGGGGTTCAAGAGACCCAGTACTTC
CASSQGGGVQETQYF
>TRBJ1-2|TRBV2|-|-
TGTGCCAGCAACAGAAGAGACACATCTAACTATGGCTACACCTTC
CASNRRDTSNYGYTF
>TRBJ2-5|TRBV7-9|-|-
TGTGCCAGCACCCCAGGATGGGAGTACCAAGAGACCCAGTACTTC
CASTPGWEYQETQYF
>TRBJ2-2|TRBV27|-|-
TGTGCCAGCAGTTTGGGGCAGGGAATCAACACCGGGGAGCTGTTTTTT
CASSLGQGINTGELFF
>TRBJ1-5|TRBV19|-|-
TGTGCCAGTAGTATATTGGAACAGGGCTATCAGCCCCAGCATTTT
CASSILEQGYQPQHF
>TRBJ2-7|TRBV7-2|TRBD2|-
TGTGCCAGCAGCTCCCGGACTAGCGGGAGGGCTCGGTACGAGCAGTACTTC
CASSSRTSGRARYEQYF
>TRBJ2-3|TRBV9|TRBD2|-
TGTGCCAGCAGTGTTCTAGCGGGAGGTAGCACAGATACGCAGTATTTT
CASSVLAGGSTDTQYF
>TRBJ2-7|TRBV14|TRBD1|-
TGTGCCAGCAGCCATCCGGGACAGGGGCACTACGAGCAGTACTTC
CASSHPGQGHYEQYF
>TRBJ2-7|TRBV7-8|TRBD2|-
TGTGCCAGCAGCTTAGCGCCTAGCGGGAGGAGCCTACGAGAGCAGTACTTC
CASSLAPSGRSLREQYF
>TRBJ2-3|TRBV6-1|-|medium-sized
TGTGCCAGCAGTGAATTGGTTAGCGGCTACACAGATACGCAGTATTTT
CASSELVSGYTDTQYF
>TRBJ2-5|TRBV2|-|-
TGTGCCAGCAGTGGAAAACTAAGAGGCGAGACCCAGTACTTC
CASSGKLRGETQYF
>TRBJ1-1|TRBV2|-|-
TGTGCCAGCAGAGGGGCCCAGAACACTGAAGCTTTCTTT
CASRGAQNTEAFF
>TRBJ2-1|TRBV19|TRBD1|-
TGTGCCAGTCGGACAGGGGGCCCCTACAATGAGCAGTTCTTC
CASRTGGPYNEQFF
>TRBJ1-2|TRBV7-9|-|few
TGTGCCAGCAGCCGGACAGAAGGCTACACCTTC
CASSRTEGYTF
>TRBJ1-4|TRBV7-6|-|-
TGTGCCAGCAGCCGAGAGGGTGCAACTAATGAAAAACTGTTTTTT
CASSREGATNEKLFF
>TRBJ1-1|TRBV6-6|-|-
TGTGCCAGCAGTTACCTAGGGGCCACTGAAGCTTTCTTT
CASSYLGATEAFF
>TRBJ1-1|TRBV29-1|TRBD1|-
TGCAGCGCCGACGACAGGGACACTGAAGCTTTCTTT
CSADDRDTEAFF
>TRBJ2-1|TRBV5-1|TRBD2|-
TGCGCCAGCAGCTTGGGATGGGGAGGGGACGATGAGCAGTTCTTC
CASSLGWGGDDEQFF
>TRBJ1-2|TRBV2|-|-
TGTGCCAGCAGGATCCGACTAGATGGCTACACCTTC
CASRIRLDGYTF
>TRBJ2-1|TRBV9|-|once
TGTGCCAGCTCGCAGTCAAAAAGCTCCTACAATGAGCAGTTCTTC
CASSQSKSSYNEQFF